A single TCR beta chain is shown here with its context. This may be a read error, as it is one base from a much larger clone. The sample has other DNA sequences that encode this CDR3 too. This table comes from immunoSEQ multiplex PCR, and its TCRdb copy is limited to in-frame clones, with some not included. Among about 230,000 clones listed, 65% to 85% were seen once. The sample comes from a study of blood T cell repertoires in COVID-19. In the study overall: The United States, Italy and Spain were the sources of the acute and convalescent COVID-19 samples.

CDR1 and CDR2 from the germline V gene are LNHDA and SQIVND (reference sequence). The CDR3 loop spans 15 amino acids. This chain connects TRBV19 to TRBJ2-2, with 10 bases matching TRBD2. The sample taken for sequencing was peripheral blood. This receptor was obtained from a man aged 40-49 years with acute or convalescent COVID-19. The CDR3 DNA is TGTGCCAGTAGTACCGGGACTAGCGCTACCGGGGAGCTGTTCTTT. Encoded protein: CASSTGTSATGELFF.